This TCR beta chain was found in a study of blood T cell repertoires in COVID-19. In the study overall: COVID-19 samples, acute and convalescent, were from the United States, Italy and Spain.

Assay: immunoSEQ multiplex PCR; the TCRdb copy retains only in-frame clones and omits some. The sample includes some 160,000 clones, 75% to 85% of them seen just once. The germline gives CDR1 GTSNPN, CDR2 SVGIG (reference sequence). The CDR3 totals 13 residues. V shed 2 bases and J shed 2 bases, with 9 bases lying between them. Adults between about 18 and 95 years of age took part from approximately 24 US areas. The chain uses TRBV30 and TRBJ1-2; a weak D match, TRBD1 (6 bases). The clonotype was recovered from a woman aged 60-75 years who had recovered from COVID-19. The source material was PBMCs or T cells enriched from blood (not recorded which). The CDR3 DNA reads TGTGCCTGGAGTCAAGACAGGAACTATGGCTACACCTTC. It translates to CAWSQDRNYGYTF.